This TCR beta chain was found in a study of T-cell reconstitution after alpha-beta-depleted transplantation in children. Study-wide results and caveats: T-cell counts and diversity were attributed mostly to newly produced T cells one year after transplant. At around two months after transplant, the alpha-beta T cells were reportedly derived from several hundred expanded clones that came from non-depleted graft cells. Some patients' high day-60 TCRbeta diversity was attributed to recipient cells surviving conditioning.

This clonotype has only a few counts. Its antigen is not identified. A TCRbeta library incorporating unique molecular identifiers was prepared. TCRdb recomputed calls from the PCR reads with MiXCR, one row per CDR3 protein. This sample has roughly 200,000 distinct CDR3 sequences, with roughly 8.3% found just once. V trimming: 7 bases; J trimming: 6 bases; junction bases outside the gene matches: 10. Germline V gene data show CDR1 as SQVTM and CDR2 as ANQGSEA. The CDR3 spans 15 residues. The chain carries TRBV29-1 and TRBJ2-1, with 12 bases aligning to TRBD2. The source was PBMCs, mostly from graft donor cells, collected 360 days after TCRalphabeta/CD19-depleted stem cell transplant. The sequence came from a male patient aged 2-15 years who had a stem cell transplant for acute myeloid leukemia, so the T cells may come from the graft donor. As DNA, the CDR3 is TGCAGCGCCCCTAGCGGGGGGGCTGTTCGCAATGAGCAGTTCTTC. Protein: CSAPSGGAVRNEQFF.